These T cell receptor beta chains were read from a single sample in a study of vaccination effects on CD4 cells after COVID-19. Their recognized antigens are unknown. Profiled with immunoSEQ multiplex PCR; TCRdb holds only in-frame clones, not every one. In the table there are about 65,000 clones, around 69% of which are singletons. The sequencing used CD4+ T cells from PBMCs cultured with HCoV-NL63 spike peptides, collected before COVID-19 vaccination. These receptors were obtained from a human donor who received a COVID-19 vaccine. CDR3s include the opening cysteine and the closing phenylalanine or tryptophan. Each record gives: J gene, V gene, D gene, clone size, CDR3 length, CDR3 DNA, CDR3 protein. D genes are given only for firm matches. Clone size, where shown, is once, few, many, or a class for clones that have expanded.

TRBJ2-2 TRBV7-2 NA NA 14 TGTGCCAGCAGCTTGGGCGTCGGCACCGGGGAGCTGTTTTTT CASSLGVGTGELFF
TRBJ2-4 TRBV6-5 TRBD2 NA 13 TGTGCCAGCAGACGGGCGGGGGAAAACATTCAGTACTTC CASRRAGENIQYF
TRBJ2-3 TRBV5-1 NA once 14 TGCGCCAGCAGCTTGGGAGGGGCAGCAGATACGCAGTATTTT CASSLGGAADTQYF
TRBJ1-5 TRBV4-1 NA NA 17 TGCGCCAGCAGCCAAGAACGGGGGGAGAATGGCAATCAGCCCCAGCATTTT CASSQERGENGNQPQHF
TRBJ1-4 TRBV6-6 NA NA 12 TGTGCCAGCAGGGATGCTAATGAAAAACTGTTTTTT CASRDANEKLFF
TRBJ1-5 TRBV2 NA NA 13 TGTGCCAGCAGTGTTGGGAGCAATCAGCCCCAGCATTTT CASSVGSNQPQHF
TRBJ1-1 TRBV7-3 NA NA 21 TGTGCCAGCGCGGAGGGTTTGTCCCCCGCACAACCGATACTAATGAACACTGAAGCTTTCTTT CASAEGLSPAQPILMNTEAFF
TRBJ2-2 TRBV28 TRBD2 few 17 TGTGCCAGCAGTTTATGGGGCCTAGCGGGGGGGCCCGGGGAGCTGTTTTTT CASSLWGLAGGPGELFF
TRBJ2-2 TRBV2 TRBD1 NA 16 TGTGCCAGCAGTGTCTCAGGACAGGGGAACACCGGGGAGCTGTTTTTT CASSVSGQGNTGELFF
TRBJ2-1 TRBV24-1 NA NA 16 TGTGCCACCAGTGATGAGCTGGGGGGGGGCGGCAATGAGCAGTTCTTC CATSDELGGGGNEQFF
TRBJ2-1 TRBV6-1 NA NA 15 TGTGCCAGCAGTGAATTTGGGGCCTCCTACAATGAGCAGTTCTTC CASSEFGASYNEQFF
TRBJ1-3 TRBV29-1 NA once 13 TGCAGCGTTGCGGGATACTCTGGAAACACCATATATTTT CSVAGYSGNTIYF
TRBJ2-3 TRBV11-2 NA once 15 TGTGCCAGCAGCAACGGCGGAACTAGCACAGATACGCAGTATTTT CASSNGGTSTDTQYF
TRBJ2-5 TRBV5-1 TRBD1 NA 14 TGCGCCAGCAGCAAGGGACAGTGGGGAGAGACCCAGTACTTC CASSKGQWGETQYF
TRBJ1-4 TRBV30 TRBD1 NA 15 TGTGCCTGGAGTCCCCCGCGACAGGGAATGGAAAAACTGTTTTTT CAWSPPRQGMEKLFF
TRBJ2-2 TRBV11-3 NA NA 11 TGTGCCAGCAGGGGCACCGGGGAGCTGTTTTTT CASRGTGELFF
TRBJ2-5 TRBV20-1 NA NA 11 TGCAGTATTGATGGACGGGAGACCCAGTACTTC CSIDGRETQYF
TRBJ1-2 TRBV5-1 NA NA 16 TGCGCCAGCACCCTTCAACCCCCGGGGTCCGGAAAGGGCTACACCTTC CASTLQPPGSGKGYTF
TRBJ2-2 TRBV21-1 NA medium-sized 14 TGTGCCAGCAGCAAAGTTGAAGAGTACGGGGAGCTGTTTTTT CASSKVEEYGELFF
TRBJ1-2 TRBV4-3 NA NA 12 TGCGCCAGCAGCCAAGAAGGCTATGGCTACACCTTC CASSQEGYGYTF
TRBJ2-1 TRBV18 TRBD1 NA 17 TGTGCCAGCTCACCACTTCGACAGGGGGCATCCTACAATGAGCAGTTCTTC CASSPLRQGASYNEQFF
TRBJ1-2 TRBV27 NA NA 15 TGTGCCAGCACCACCTACCGCGACGGTAACTATGGCTACACCTTC CASTTYRDGNYGYTF
TRBJ1-6 TRBV18 NA NA 16 TGTGCCAGCTCACCTCTGGGGGGACCGATAAATTCACCCCTCCACTTT CASSPLGGPINSPLHF
TRBJ1-6 TRBV5-8 NA NA 14 TGTGCCAGCAGCCGGGACTCCATGTATTCACCCCTCCACTTT CASSRDSMYSPLHF
TRBJ1-5 TRBV4-3 NA NA 15 TGCGCCAGCAGCCAAGAACATCACGAGAGCAAACCCCAGCATTTT CASSQEHHESKPQHF
TRBJ1-1 TRBV6-6 TRBD1 NA 14 TGTGCCAGCAGTTGGACAGGGGGCTTCACTGAAGCTTTCTTT CASSWTGGFTEAFF
TRBJ2-1 TRBV24-1 TRBD2 NA 16 TGTGCCACCAGTGATTGGGGCGGGGGGACTGACAATGAGCAGTTCTTC CATSDWGGGTDNEQFF
TRBJ2-3 TRBV2 NA few 14 TGTGCCAGCAGTGATCAGGGGCGGACAGATACGCAGTATTTT CASSDQGRTDTQYF
TRBJ1-1 TRBV3-1/TRBV3-2 NA NA 18 TGTGCCAGCAGCCAAGGTCCAGGGACGAATCGTGTAGACACTGAAGCTTTCTTT CASSQGPGTNRVDTEAFF
TRBJ1-5 TRBV7-2 NA few 15 TGTGCCAGCAGCTTAGCCGGGGGAGGTTATCAGCCCCAGCATTTT CASSLAGGGYQPQHF
TRBJ2-3 TRBV7-2 TRBD2 once 17 TGTGCCAGCAGCTTAGAGGCGGGGGGCCGACTATCGAATACGCAGTATTTT CASSLEAGGRLSNTQYF
TRBJ2-1 TRBV10-1 TRBD2 NA 15 TGCGCCAGCAGTACCGGGACTAGCGGGGCCGATGAGCAGTTCTTC CASSTGTSGADEQFF
TRBJ2-3 TRBV7-3 NA NA 14 TGTGCCAGCAGCTTAGGCACGAGCACAGATACGCAGTATTTT CASSLGTSTDTQYF
TRBJ1-6 TRBV6-5 TRBD1 NA 14 TGTGCCAGCAGCGGACAGGGGGGGAATTCACCCCTCCACTTT CASSGQGGNSPLHF